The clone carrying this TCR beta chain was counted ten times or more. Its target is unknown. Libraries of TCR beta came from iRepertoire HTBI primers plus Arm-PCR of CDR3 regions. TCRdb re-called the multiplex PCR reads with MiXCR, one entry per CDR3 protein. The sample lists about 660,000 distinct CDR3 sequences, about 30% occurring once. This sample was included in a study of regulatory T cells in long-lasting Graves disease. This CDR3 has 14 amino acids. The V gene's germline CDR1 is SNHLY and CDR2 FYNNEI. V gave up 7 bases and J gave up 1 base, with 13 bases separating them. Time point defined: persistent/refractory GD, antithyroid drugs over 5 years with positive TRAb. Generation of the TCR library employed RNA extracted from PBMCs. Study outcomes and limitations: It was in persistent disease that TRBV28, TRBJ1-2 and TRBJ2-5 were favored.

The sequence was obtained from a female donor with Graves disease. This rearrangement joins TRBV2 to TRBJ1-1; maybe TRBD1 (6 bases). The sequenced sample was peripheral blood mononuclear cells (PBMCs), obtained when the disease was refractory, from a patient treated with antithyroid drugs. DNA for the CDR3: TGTGCCAGCATGCGTGGACAGAAGAACACTGAAGCTTTCTTT. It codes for CASMRGQKNTEAFF.